This paragraph covers one T cell receptor beta chain sequence. This CDR3 spans 17 amino acids. Germline V gene lookup returns CDR1 MNHEY and CDR2 SMNVEV (reference sequence). V lost 3 bases, J lost 0 bases, and 7 bases stayed unmatched. The sample belongs to a study of cytomegalovirus exposure and HLA in healthy donors. Profiled with immunoSEQ multiplex PCR; TCRdb holds only in-frame clones, not every one. The sample carries 90,000 to 100,000 clones, about 88% recorded once. Input material: PBMCs. This receptor was identified in a man between 18 and 29 years old in good health and CMV-seropositive. The chain couples TRBV27 to TRBJ2-7, with 11 bases that match TRBD2. CDR3 amino acids: CASSFQAGTSGSYEQYF. CDR3 in DNA: TGTGCCAGCAGTTTTCAGGCCGGGACTAGCGGCTCCTACGAGCAGTACTTC.